This T cell receptor (beta chain) is drawn from a study of T cell changes during pregnancy in multiple sclerosis. Produced via immunoSEQ multiplex PCR; TCRdb's table is partial and in-frame only. The table shows about 81,000 clones, with 85% to 95% occurring only once. The V gene's germline CDR1 is GTSNPN and CDR2 SVGIG (reference sequence). The CDR3 totals 16 residues. The clonotype was recovered from a female donor in good health, enrolled as a control in a pregnancy study. The source material was peripheral blood, sampled in the third trimester of pregnancy. V and J are TRBV30 and TRBJ2-1; 14 nucleotides align to TRBD2. The CDR3 DNA reads TGTGCTGGCTCCTCGGGACTAGCGGGAGACTACAATGAGCAGTTCTTC. This encodes CAGSSGLAGDYNEQFF. Full variable domain (outside the CDR3, taken from reference TRBV30 and TRBJ2-1): SQTIHQWPATLVQPVGSPLSLECTVEGTSNPNLYWYRQAAGRGLQLLFYSVGIGQISSEVPQNLSASRPQDRQFILSSKKLLLSDSGFYLCAGSSGLAGDYNEQFFGPGTRLTVL.